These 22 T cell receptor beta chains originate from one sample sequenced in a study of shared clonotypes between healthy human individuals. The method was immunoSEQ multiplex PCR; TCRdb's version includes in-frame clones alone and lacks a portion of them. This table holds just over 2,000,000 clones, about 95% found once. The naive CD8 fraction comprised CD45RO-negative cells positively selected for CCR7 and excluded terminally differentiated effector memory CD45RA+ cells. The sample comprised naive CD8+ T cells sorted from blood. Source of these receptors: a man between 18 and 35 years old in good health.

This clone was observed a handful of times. CDR3 region: CASSLFGGYQPQHF. The CDR3 bases are TGTGCCAGCAGTTTATTTGGGGGTTATCAGCCCCAGCATTTT. The chain combines TRBV28 with TRBJ1-5, with TRBD1 as a possible D gene (5 bases). CDR1 and CDR2 (germline): MDHEN, SYDVKM. Trimming took 1 base from V and 5 from J, leaving 9 bases between them. The length of the CDR3 is 14 residues. Looking up the rest from reference TRBV28 and TRBJ1-5 gives the full variable domain: DVKVTQSSRYLVKRTGEKVFLECVQDMDHENMFWYRQDPGLGLRLIYFSYDVKMKEKGDIPEGYSVSREKKERFSLILESASTNQTSMYLCASSLFGGYQPQHFGDGTRLSIL.

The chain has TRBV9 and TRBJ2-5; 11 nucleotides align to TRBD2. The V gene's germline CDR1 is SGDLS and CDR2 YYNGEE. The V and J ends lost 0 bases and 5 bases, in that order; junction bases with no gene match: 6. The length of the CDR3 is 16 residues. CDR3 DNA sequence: TGTGCCAGCAGCGTAGCGGAACTAGCGGGGGCTGAGACCCAGTACTTC. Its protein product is CASSVAELAGAETQYF.

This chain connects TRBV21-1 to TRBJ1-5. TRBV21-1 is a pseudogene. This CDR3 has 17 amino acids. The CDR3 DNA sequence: TGTGCCAGCAGCAAAGAGTCCCCAACGGCGGGCAATCAGCCCCAGCATTTT. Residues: CASSKESPTAGNQPQHF.

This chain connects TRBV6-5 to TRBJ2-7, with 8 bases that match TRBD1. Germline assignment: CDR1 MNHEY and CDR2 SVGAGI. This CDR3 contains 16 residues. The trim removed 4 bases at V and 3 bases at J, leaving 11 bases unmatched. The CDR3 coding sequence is TGTGCCAGCAGTTCCTCGACAGGGGAAGTAGGCTACGAGCAGTACTTC. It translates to CASSSSTGEVGYEQYF.

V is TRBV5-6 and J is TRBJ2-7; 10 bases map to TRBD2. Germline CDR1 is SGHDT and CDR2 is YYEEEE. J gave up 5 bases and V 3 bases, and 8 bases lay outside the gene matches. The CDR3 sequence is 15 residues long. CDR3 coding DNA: TGTGCCAGCAGCTACGGGACTAGCGCAGGTCACGAGCAGTACTTC. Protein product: CASSYGTSAGHEQYF.

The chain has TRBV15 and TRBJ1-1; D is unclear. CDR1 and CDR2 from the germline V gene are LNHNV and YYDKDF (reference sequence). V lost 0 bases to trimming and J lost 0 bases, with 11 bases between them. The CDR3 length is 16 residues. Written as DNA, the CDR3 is TGTGCCACCAGCAGAGATCCCGACGGCATGAACACTGAAGCTTTCTTT. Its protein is CATSRDPDGMNTEAFF.

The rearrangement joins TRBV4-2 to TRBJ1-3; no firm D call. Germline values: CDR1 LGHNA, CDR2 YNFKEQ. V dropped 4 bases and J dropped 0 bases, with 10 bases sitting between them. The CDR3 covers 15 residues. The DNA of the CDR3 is TGTGCCAGCAGCCCCCGCGTTACCTCTGGAAACACCATATATTTT. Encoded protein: CASSPRVTSGNTIYF.

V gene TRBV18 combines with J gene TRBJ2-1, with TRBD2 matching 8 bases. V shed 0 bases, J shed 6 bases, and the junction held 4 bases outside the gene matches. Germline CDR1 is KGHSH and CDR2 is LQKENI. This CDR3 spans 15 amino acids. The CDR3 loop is CASSPPSGDVNEQFF. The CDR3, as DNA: TGTGCCAGCTCACCACCTAGCGGGGACGTCAATGAGCAGTTCTTC. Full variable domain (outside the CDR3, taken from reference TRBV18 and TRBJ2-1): NAGVMQNPRHLVRRRGQEARLRCSPMKGHSHVYWYRQLPEEGLKFMVYLQKENIIDESGMPKERFSAEFPKEGPSILRIQQVVRGDSAAYFCASSPPSGDVNEQFFGPGTRLTVL.

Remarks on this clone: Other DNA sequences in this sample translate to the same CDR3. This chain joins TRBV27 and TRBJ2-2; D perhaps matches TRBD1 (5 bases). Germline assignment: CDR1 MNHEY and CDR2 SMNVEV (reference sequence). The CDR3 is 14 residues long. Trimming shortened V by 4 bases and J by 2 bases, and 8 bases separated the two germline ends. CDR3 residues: CASSWGLNTGELFF. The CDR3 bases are TGTGCCAGCAGTTGGGGCCTAAACACCGGGGAGCTGTTTTTT.

The CDR3 DNA is TGTGCCAGCTGCTTAGGGAGGGGGACCCAGTACTTC. It yields the protein CASCLGRGTQYF. J is TRBJ2-5 and V is TRBV6-6, with 7 positions matching TRBD2. Germline lookup yields CDR1 MNHNY and CDR2 SVGAGI (reference sequence). The V gene end was trimmed by 8 bases and the J gene end by 7 bases; junction bases not matched to a gene: 7. The CDR3 sequence is 12 residues long.

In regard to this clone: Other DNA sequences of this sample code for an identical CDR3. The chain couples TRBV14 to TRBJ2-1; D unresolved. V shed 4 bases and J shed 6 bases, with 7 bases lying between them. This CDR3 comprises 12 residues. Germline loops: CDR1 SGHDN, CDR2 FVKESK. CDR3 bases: TGTGCCAGCAGCCCCCTGGGCAATGAGCAGTTCTTC. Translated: CASSPLGNEQFF. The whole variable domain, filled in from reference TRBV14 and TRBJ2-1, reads EAGVTQFPSHSVIEKGQTVTLRCDPISGHDNLYWYRRVMGKEIKFLLHFVKESKQDESGMPNNRFLAERTGGTYSTLKVQPAELEDSGVYFCASSPLGNEQFFGPGTRLTVL.

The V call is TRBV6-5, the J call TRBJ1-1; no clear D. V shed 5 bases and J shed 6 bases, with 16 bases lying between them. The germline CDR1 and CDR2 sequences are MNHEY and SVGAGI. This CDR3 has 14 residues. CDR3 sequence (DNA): TGTGCCAGCAGTGAAAATGGCGTTTGGCCTGAAGCTTTCTTT. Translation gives CASSENGVWPEAFF.

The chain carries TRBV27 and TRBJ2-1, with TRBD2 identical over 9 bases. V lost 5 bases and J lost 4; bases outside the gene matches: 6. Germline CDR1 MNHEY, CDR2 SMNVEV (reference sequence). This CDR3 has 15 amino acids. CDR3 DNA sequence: TGTGCCAGCAGTCCAGCGGGGGGTGGGTACAATGAGCAGTTCTTC. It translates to CASSPAGGGYNEQFF.

The CDR3 region is CASSIGGGYEKLFF. Here the CDR3 DNA reads TGTGCCAGTAGTATCGGAGGGGGATACGAAAAACTGTTTTTT. The J gene is TRBJ1-4, the V gene TRBV19, with D perhaps matching TRBD1 (6 bases). Germline V lookup: CDR1 LNHDA, CDR2 SQIVND (reference sequence). CDR3 length equals 14 residues. Between the trimmed V and J ends, which lost 3 bases and 8 bases, there was a span of 13 bases.

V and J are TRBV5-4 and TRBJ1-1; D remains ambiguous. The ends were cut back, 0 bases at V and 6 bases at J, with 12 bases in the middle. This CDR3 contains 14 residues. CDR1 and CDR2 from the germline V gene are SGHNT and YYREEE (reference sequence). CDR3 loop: CASSLEMGGPEAFF. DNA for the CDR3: TGTGCCAGCAGCTTGGAAATGGGCGGCCCTGAAGCTTTCTTT.

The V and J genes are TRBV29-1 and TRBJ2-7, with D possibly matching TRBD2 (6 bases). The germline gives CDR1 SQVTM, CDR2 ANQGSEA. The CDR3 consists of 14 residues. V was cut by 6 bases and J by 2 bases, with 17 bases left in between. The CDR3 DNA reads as TGCAGCGTCGGCGGAGGGGTAGGGACCTACGAGCAGTACTTC. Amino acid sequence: CSVGGGVGTYEQYF.

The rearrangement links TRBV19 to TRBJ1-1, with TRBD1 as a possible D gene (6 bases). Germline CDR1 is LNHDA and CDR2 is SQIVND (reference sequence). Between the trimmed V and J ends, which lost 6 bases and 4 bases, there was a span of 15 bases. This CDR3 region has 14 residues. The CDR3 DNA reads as TGTGCCAGTAGAGGGGGGACCGTCACCACTGAAGCTTTCTTT. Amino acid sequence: CASRGGTVTTEAFF.

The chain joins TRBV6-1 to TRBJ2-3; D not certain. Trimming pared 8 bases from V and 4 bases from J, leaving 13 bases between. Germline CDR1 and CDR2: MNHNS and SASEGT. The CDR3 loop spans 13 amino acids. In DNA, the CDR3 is TGTGCCAGCTCTGGACGCTATTCAGATACGCAGTATTTT. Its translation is CASSGRYSDTQYF.

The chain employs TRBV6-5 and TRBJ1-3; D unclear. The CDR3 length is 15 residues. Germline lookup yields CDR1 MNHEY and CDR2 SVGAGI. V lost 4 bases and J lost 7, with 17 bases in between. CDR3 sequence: CASSSRDPPWNTIYF. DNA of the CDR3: TGTGCCAGCAGTTCCCGTGACCCACCCTGGAACACCATATATTTT.

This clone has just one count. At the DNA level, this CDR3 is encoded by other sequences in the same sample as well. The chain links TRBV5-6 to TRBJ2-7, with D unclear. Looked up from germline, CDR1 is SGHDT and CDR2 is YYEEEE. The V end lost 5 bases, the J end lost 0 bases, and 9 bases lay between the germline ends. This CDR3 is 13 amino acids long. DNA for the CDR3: TGTGCCAGCAGTCCCTCGAGCTCCTACGAGCAGTACTTC. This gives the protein CASSPSSSYEQYF.

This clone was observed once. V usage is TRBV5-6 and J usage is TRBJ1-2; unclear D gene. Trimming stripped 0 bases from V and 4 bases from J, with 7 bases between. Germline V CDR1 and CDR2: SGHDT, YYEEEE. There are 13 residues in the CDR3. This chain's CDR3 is CASSLGSGYGYTF. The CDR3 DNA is TGTGCCAGCAGCTTGGGATCGGGCTATGGCTACACCTTC.

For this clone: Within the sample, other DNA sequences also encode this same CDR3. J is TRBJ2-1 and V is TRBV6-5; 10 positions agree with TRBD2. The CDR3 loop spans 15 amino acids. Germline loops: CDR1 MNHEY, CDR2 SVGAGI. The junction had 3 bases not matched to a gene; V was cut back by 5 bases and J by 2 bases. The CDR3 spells CASSPLAGAYNEQFF. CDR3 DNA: TGTGCCAGCAGTCCCCTAGCGGGGGCCTACAATGAGCAGTTCTTC.